Following are 26 T cell receptor beta chains from one sample sequenced in a study of Graves' ophthalmopathy and Graves' hyperthyroidism. Amplification of the TCR beta CDR3 regions used RNA transcripts (as template). After a first-round RT-PCR with HTBI primers, a second-round multiplex PCR was run. Each CDR3 protein is one row after TCRdb ran MiXCR on the multiplex PCR reads. The table shows around 670,000 distinct CDR3 sequences, with approximately 40% occurring only once. Sequenced: peripheral blood. These receptors came from an adult man with Graves' ophthalmopathy.

Comment on this clonotype: A single base separates this from a much larger clone, so it may be a read error. The genes are TRBV7-2 and TRBJ2-2; D perhaps matches TRBD1 (5 bases). The germline gives CDR1 SGHTA, CDR2 FQGNSA. V lost 2 bases to trimming and J lost 7 bases, with 11 bases between them. The CDR3 loop spans 14 amino acids. The CDR3 sequence is CASSLSGADGELFF. As DNA, the CDR3 is TGTGCCAGCAGCTTAAGTGGGGCCGACGGGGAGCTGTTTTTT.

A note on this clonotype: This may stem from a read error, because a much larger clone lies one nucleotide away. V is TRBV7-2 and J is TRBJ1-2; possibly TRBD1 for D (5 bases). The CDR3 loop spans 14 amino acids. Trimming took 1 base from V and 3 from J, leaving 9 bases between them. Germline CDR1 SGHTA, CDR2 FQGNSA. The CDR3 bases are TGTGCCAGCAGCTTAGTGGGGCAGTACTATGGCTACACCTTC. It yields the protein CASSLVGQYYGYTF.

The V call is TRBV27, the J call TRBJ1-1; 9 positions agree with TRBD1. This CDR3 has 14 residues. Unmatched junction bases numbered 4, after V lost 7 bases and J lost 1 base. The germline V gene has CDR1 MNHEY and CDR2 SMNVEV (reference sequence). The chain's CDR3 is CASTTGGRNTEAFF. The CDR3 DNA reads TGTGCCAGCACTACAGGGGGCAGGAACACTGAAGCTTTCTTT.

This clonotype was seen repeatedly, ten times or more. Here the CDR3 reads CASSRDGARPQHF. In DNA form, the CDR3 reads TGTGCCAGCAGCCGGGACGGCGCAAGGCCCCAGCATTTT. The V gene is TRBV2, the J gene TRBJ1-5, with TRBD1 as a possible D gene (5 bases). This CDR3 is built from 13 residues. Looked up from germline, CDR1 is SNHLY and CDR2 is FYNNEI. V was pared by 6 bases and J by 9 bases, with 15 bases between.

As concerns this clonotype: Its ends do not fully match the called genes, so a read error is possible. The chain combines TRBV9 with TRBJ2-2, with 10 bases aligning to TRBD2. CDR3 length: 19 amino acids. The germline V gene has CDR1 SGDLS and CDR2 YYNGEE. The CDR3 nucleotides are TGTGCCAGCAGCACACGTGGGCTAGGACTAGCGGCAAACACCGGGGAACTGTTTTTT. Amino acids: CASSTRGLGLAANTGELFF.

V is TRBV6-2 or TRBV6-3 and J is TRBJ1-5; D might be TRBD1 (5 bases). The germline gives CDR1 MNHEY, CDR2 SVGEGT. The CDR3 length is 13 residues. Trimming took off 11 bases at V and 6 bases at J, with 17 bases between the two ends. CDR3 in amino acids: CAAKAGSSQPQHF. CDR3 nucleotide sequence: TGTGCCGCGAAGGCAGGGTCAAGTCAGCCCCAGCATTTT.

The V gene is TRBV19, the J gene TRBJ1-4; D gene uncertain. Germline V gene lookup returns CDR1 LNHDA and CDR2 SQIVND (reference sequence). The CDR3 runs to 16 residues. Between the trimmed V and J ends, which lost 5 bases and 0 bases, there was a span of 13 bases. The CDR3 DNA follows: TGTGCCAGTAGTTTTCGAACGGCAACAACTAATGAAAAACTGTTTTTT. Protein product: CASSFRTATTNEKLFF.

In regard to this clonotype: The junction differs from germline at one of its ends, possibly a read error. V and J are TRBV20-1 and TRBJ2-7; 11 bases are shared with TRBD2. Looked up from germline, CDR1 is DFQATT and CDR2 is SNEGSKA (reference sequence). The CDR3 length is 16 residues. This CDR3 is CSASSIAGGPVWERYF. The CDR3, as DNA: TGCAGTGCTAGTTCGATAGCGGGAGGGCCTGTTTGGGAGCGGTACTTC.

This clonotype was recorded many times. The chain combines TRBV9 with TRBJ1-2, with D maybe TRBD1 (6 bases). CDR1 and CDR2 (germline): SGDLS, YYNGEE. The CDR3 runs 19 residues. Deletions cut 3 bases from V and 2 bases from J, with 26 bases between. The CDR3 nucleotides are TGTGCCAGCAGCGCCCACAACTCCCAGTACAGGGCCGAGAACTATGGCTACACCTTC. This sequence encodes CASSAHNSQYRAENYGYTF.

This clonotype has a handful of counts. V and J are TRBV19 and TRBJ1-1; D remains unclear. The CDR3 totals 14 residues. The germline V gene has CDR1 LNHDA and CDR2 SQIVND (reference sequence). The germline V and J ends were trimmed by 6 bases and 5 bases, with 16 bases remaining between them. CDR3 coding DNA: TGTGCCAGTAGCCCCCAGACATTAGCTACTGAAGCTTTCTTT. Residues: CASSPQTLATEAFF.

This clonotype was observed at least ten times. The J gene is TRBJ1-2, the V gene TRBV15; D is undetermined. Germline V CDR1 and CDR2: LNHNV, YYDKDF (reference sequence). This CDR3 contains 12 residues. Trimming took 6 bases from V and 8 from J, leaving 13 bases between them. The CDR3 coding sequence is TGTGCCACCAGTAATTCTATGGTCGGCTACACCTTC. Its protein is CATSNSMVGYTF.

This chain joins TRBV6-4 and TRBJ2-7; 10 nucleotides match TRBD1. V was pared by 6 bases and J by 4 bases, with 3 bases of the junction left unmatched. CDR1 and CDR2 from the germline V gene are MRHNA and SNTAGT. CDR3 length: 13 residues. CDR3 bases: TGTGCCAGCAGGACAGGGGGCGCGTACGAGCAGTACTTC. Its protein product is CASRTGGAYEQYF.

Notes on this clonotype: Its ends do not fully match the called genes, so a read error is possible. The V gene is TRBV10-3, the J gene TRBJ2-5; D remains ambiguous. CDR3 size: 12 residues. Germline values: CDR1 ENHRY, CDR2 SYGVKD. The CDR3 protein is CAISGSQETQYF. The CDR3 region has the DNA TGTGCCATCAGTGGGTCGCAAGAAACCCAGTACTTC.

The chain joins TRBV2 to TRBJ1-2; no firm D call. Germline loops: CDR1 SNHLY, CDR2 FYNNEI. The CDR3 spans 13 residues. V was pared by 6 bases and J by 4 bases, with 12 bases between. CDR3 DNA sequence: TGTGCCAGCAGCCATCGGCAGTTCTATGGCTACACCTTC. It yields the protein CASSHRQFYGYTF.

V usage is TRBV29-1 and J usage is TRBJ2-7, with 7 bases identical to TRBD1. J was trimmed by 3 bases and V by 4 bases; bases with no gene match: 12. The germline V gene has CDR1 SQVTM and CDR2 ANQGSEA. The length of the CDR3 is 15 residues. CDR3 in DNA: TGCAGCGTTGGCGGACAGGCGGTTTTGTTCTACGAGCAGTACTTC. Its translation: CSVGGQAVLFYEQYF.

This chain joins TRBV24-1 and TRBJ1-5, with D maybe TRBD1 (5 bases). V was trimmed by 4 bases and J by 7 bases, leaving 13 bases between them. The CDR3 totals 14 residues. In germline, CDR1 is KGHDR, CDR2 SFDVKD. CDR3 in DNA: TGTGCCACCAGTGACCCAGGGTTTGAGCAGCCCCAGCATTTT. Translated: CATSDPGFEQPQHF.

The J gene is TRBJ2-2, the V gene TRBV7-9, with 11 bases that match TRBD2. The CDR3 runs 15 residues. Germline V CDR1 and CDR2: SEHNR, FQNEAQ (reference sequence). With 9 bases clipped from V and 7 bases from J, the junction kept 10 bases outside the gene matches. This CDR3 is CASSKPGLAVGELFF. The DNA for the CDR3 is TGTGCCAGTAGTAAGCCGGGACTAGCGGTCGGGGAGCTGTTTTTT.

As for this clonotype: A junction boundary mismatches the germline segment, possibly from a read error. The chain recombines TRBV10-3 with TRBJ1-1, with D possibly matching TRBD1 (5 bases). The CDR3 spans 14 residues. CDR1 and CDR2 (germline): ENHRY, SYGVKD. Here the CDR3 DNA reads TGTGCCAGCAGTGAAGTCGGTGTGAGGGGTGAAGCTTTCTTT. Translation: CASSEVGVRGEAFF.

With respect to this clonotype: One base away lies a much larger clone, so this may be a sequencing read error. V and J are TRBV25-1 and TRBJ1-2, with D possibly being TRBD1 (5 bases). Looked up from germline, CDR1 is MGHDK and CDR2 is SYGVNS. V lost 6 bases and J 1 base, leaving 9 bases between the germline ends. CDR3 length: 13 residues. The CDR3 sequence is CASSPGINYGYTF. Here the CDR3 DNA reads TGTGCCAGCAGCCCAGGGATTAACTATGGCTACACCTTC.

The genes are TRBV19 and TRBJ1-1; weak D call: TRBD1 (6 bases). V gave up 7 bases and J gave up 1 base, with 10 bases separating them. The CDR3 runs to 13 residues. CDR1 and CDR2 (germline): LNHDA, SQIVND (reference sequence). The CDR3 is CASKGGSNTEAFF. Here the CDR3 DNA reads TGTGCCAGTAAGGGGGGCTCGAACACTGAAGCTTTCTTT.

In its sample, this clonotype was seen many times. The chain is built from TRBV2 and TRBJ1-1, with TRBD1 matching over 10 bases. From germline, CDR1 is SNHLY and CDR2 FYNNEI. The CDR3 runs to 13 residues. After removal of 8 bases from V and 6 bases from J, the junction contained 6 bases not matched to a gene. CDR3: CASRGQGDAEAFF. In DNA form, the CDR3 reads TGTGCCAGCCGCGGACAGGGGGATGCTGAAGCTTTCTTT.

The rearrangement links TRBV2 to TRBJ1-2, with 7 bases fitting TRBD1. Germline V gene data show CDR1 as SNHLY and CDR2 as FYNNEI. This CDR3 spans 14 amino acids. The V and J ends lost 8 bases and 0 bases, in that order; junction bases with no gene match: 6. The CDR3 sequence is CASVRGGSNYGYTF. The CDR3 coding sequence is TGTGCCAGCGTACGAGGGGGCTCTAACTATGGCTACACCTTC.

CDR3 DNA: TGTGCCAGCAGTTACGGCGGGGGGCGCCTGGAGACCCAGTACTTC. Protein: CASSYGGGRLETQYF. This chain links TRBV6-1 with TRBJ2-5, with 8 positions matching TRBD2. J was trimmed by 5 bases and V by 5 bases; bases with no gene match: 10. The CDR3 contains 15 residues. In germline, CDR1 is MNHNS, CDR2 SASEGT.

The chain uses TRBV5-5 and TRBJ1-5; D is unclear. Trimming cost V 4 bases and J 3 bases, with 14 bases left between them. The V gene's germline CDR1 is SGHKS and CDR2 YYEKEE (reference sequence). The CDR3 runs to 15 residues. CDR3 residues: CASSLGPDSNQPQHF. CDR3 DNA sequence: TGTGCCAGCAGCCTAGGACCGGACTCCAATCAGCCCCAGCATTTT. Variable domain in full (rest from reference TRBV5-5 and TRBJ1-5): DAGVTQSPTHLIKTRGQQVTLRCSPISGHKSVSWYQQVLGQGPQFIFQYYEKEERGRGNFPDRFSARQFPNYSSELNVNALLLGDSALYLCASSLGPDSNQPQHFGDGTRLSIL.

At least ten counts were recorded for this clonotype. The chain carries TRBV29-1 and TRBJ2-7; the D is unclear. Germline V gene data show CDR1 as SQVTM and CDR2 as ANQGSEA. The CDR3 consists of 13 residues. Trimming took 4 bases from V and 0 from J, leaving 10 bases between them. The CDR3 loop reads CSVAQGPSYEQYF. The CDR3 DNA is TGCAGCGTTGCCCAAGGACCCTCCTACGAGCAGTACTTC.

The J gene is TRBJ1-5, the V gene TRBV24-1; 7 bases are a match to TRBD1. Germline V lookup: CDR1 KGHDR, CDR2 SFDVKD. The CDR3 length is 14 residues. The CDR3 sequence is CARDSQGVAQPQHF. In DNA form, the CDR3 reads TGTGCTAGAGATTCCCAGGGGGTGGCTCAGCCCCAGCATTTT.